The clone carrying this T cell receptor beta chain was observed many times. What it binds is unknown. The germline gives CDR1 SGHTA, CDR2 FQGNSA. V shed 1 base and J shed 8 bases, with 6 bases lying between them. This CDR3 region has 12 residues. Via MiXCR, TCRdb re-called the reads, giving one row per CDR3 protein. The table has 650,000 to 850,000 distinct CDR3 sequences, 29% seen once; the top ten hold over 10%. The source of the sample is a study of T cell repertoires in cytomegalovirus infection. Points from the study as a whole: Frequencies of public TCR beta families were cumulated, and this identified carriers of CMV plus the relevant HLA.

The chain is built from TRBV7-2 and TRBJ2-1, with a possible D match to TRBD1 (5 bases). The input for sequencing was cultured CD8+ T cells from PBMCs, taken from culture after CMV antigen stimulation. This sequence originates from a human donor in good health (CMV status not recorded). Some clones in this sample may be carry-over from other donors' samples. Written as DNA, the CDR3 is TGTGCCAGCAGCTTAGAGGGGCATGAGCAGTTCTTC. Its protein product is CASSLEGHEQFF.